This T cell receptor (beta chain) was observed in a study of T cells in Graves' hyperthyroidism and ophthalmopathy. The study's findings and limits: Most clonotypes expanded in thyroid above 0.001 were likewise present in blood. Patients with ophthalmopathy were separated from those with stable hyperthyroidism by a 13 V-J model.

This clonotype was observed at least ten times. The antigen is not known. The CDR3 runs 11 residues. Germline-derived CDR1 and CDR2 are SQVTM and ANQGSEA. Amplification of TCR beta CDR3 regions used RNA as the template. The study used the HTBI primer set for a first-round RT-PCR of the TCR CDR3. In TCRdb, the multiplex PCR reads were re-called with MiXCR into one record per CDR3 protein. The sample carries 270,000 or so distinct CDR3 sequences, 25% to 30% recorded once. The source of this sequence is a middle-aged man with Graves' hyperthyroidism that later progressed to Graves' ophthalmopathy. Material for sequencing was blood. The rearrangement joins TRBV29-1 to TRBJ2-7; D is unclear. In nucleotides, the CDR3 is TGCCCAACGACCCGGGCATACGAGCAGTACTTC. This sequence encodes CPTTRAYEQYF.